This is a list of T cell receptor beta chains from one sample in a study of T cells after yellow fever vaccination. TCRdb passed the 5' RACE reads through MiXCR, listing each CDR3 protein once. Of more than 450,000 distinct CDR3 sequences listed, 21% were seen once; the top ten hold roughly a sixth. Material: PBMCs, obtained roughly 20 days after the first yellow fever vaccination. The receptors were gathered from a man between 18 and 29 years old who received the YFV17D yellow fever vaccine. CDR3s include the opening cysteine and the closing phenylalanine or tryptophan. D genes are given only for firm matches. Not all rows give a size; the values are once, few, many and, for expanded clones, a class.

>TRBJ1-6|TRBV12-3/TRBV12-4|few|TRBD1
CASSLEAGGYNSPLHF
TGTGCCAGCAGTTTAGAGGCAGGGGGGTATAATTCACCCCTCCACTTT
>TRBJ1-2|TRBV20-1|few|NA
CSSPPTGYFNGYTF
TGCAGCTCCCCCCCCACAGGGTATTTTAATGGCTACACCTTC
>TRBJ2-3|TRBV6-4|few|NA
CASSARGGSTDTQYF
TGTGCCAGCAGTGCCAGGGGGGGCTCGACAGATACGCAGTATTTT
>TRBJ2-3|TRBV6-2/TRBV6-3|NA|NA
CASSYSPYGDGGTDTQYF
TGTGCCAGCAGTTACTCGCCATACGGGGACGGTGGCACAGATACGCAGTATTTT
>TRBJ1-2|TRBV4-2|NA|NA
CASSQDQAGWLANYGYTF
TGTGCCAGCAGCCAAGATCAGGCCGGGTGGTTGGCTAACTATGGCTACACCTTC
>TRBJ2-3|TRBV19|NA|NA
CASSIERAIDTQYF
TGTGCCAGTAGTATAGAACGGGCCATAGATACGCAGTATTTT
>TRBJ2-6|TRBV7-3|few|NA
CASSFGLSGANVLTF
TGTGCCAGCAGCTTTGGGTTATCTGGGGCCAACGTCCTGACTTTC
>TRBJ2-1|TRBV6-2/TRBV6-3|few|TRBD2
CASSYRTSGGGNEQFF
TGTGCCAGCAGTTACAGGACTAGCGGGGGGGGCAATGAGCAGTTCTTC
>TRBJ2-7|TRBV3-1|few|TRBD1
CASSQDQDRLWSSYEQYF
TGTGCCAGCAGCCAAGATCAGGACAGGCTATGGAGCTCCTACGAGCAGTACTTC
>TRBJ2-5|TRBV5-6|many|NA
CASSTFTRETQYF
TGTGCCAGCAGCACCTTCACTCGAGAGACCCAGTACTTC
>TRBJ2-5|TRBV18|NA|NA
CASSPNARGSETQYF
TGTGCCAGCTCACCAAATGCCAGGGGCTCGGAGACCCAGTACTTC
>TRBJ1-4|TRBV30|NA|NA
CAWSNEKLFF
TGTGCCTGGAGCAATGAAAAACTGTTTTTT
>TRBJ2-3|TRBV16|few|NA
CASSRDRPGTSDTQYF
TGTGCCAGCAGCCGAGACAGGCCCGGTACCTCCGATACGCAGTATTTT
>TRBJ2-5|TRBV20-1|few|NA
CSANFPTSWQETQYF
TGCAGTGCTAACTTCCCGACTAGTTGGCAAGAGACCCAGTACTTC
>TRBJ2-1|TRBV5-1|NA|NA
CASSLQPGSPEHNEQFF
TGCGCCAGCAGCTTACAACCGGGATCCCCAGAGCACAATGAGCAGTTCTTC
>TRBJ2-2|TRBV5-1|NA|NA
CASTHARGSGELFF
TGCGCCAGCACCCACGCCCGGGGATCGGGGGAGCTGTTTTTT
>TRBJ2-3|TRBV5-1|NA|TRBD1
CASSEWTGGADTQYF
TGCGCCAGCAGCGAATGGACAGGGGGCGCAGATACGCAGTATTTT
>TRBJ2-1|TRBV4-1|NA|NA
CASSHPARVSYNEQFF
TGCGCCAGCAGCCACCCGGCCAGGGTTTCCTACAATGAGCAGTTCTTC
>TRBJ1-4|TRBV5-1|few|NA
CASSSLTDSNEKLFF
TGCGCCAGCAGCTCCTTGACAGACTCTAATGAAAAACTGTTTTTT
>TRBJ1-6|TRBV18|NA|NA
CASSPVQGESPLHF
TGTGCCAGCTCACCGGTACAGGGTGAATCACCCCTCCACTTT
>TRBJ2-7|TRBV18|NA|NA
CASSRDLGEQYF
TGTGCCAGCTCTCGGGACCTCGGAGAGCAGTACTTC
>TRBJ2-1|TRBV12-3/TRBV12-4|NA|NA
CASSFGLDYNEQFF
TGTGCCAGCAGTTTCGGGCTAGATTACAATGAGCAGTTCTTC
>TRBJ2-3|TRBV20-1|NA|NA
CSAGRQRTDTQYF
TGCAGTGCTGGGAGACAGCGCACAGATACGCAGTATTTT
>TRBJ2-5|TRBV7-9|NA|NA
CASSSGRIRETQYF
TGTGCCAGCAGCTCCGGACGAATCAGGGAGACCCAGTACTTC
>TRBJ2-3|TRBV10-3|once|NA
CATTTTDTQYF
TGTGCCACTACAACCACAGATACGCAGTATTTT
>TRBJ2-5|TRBV12-3/TRBV12-4|few|NA
CASRLNGQETQYF
TGTGCCAGCAGGCTCAACGGGCAAGAGACCCAGTACTTC
>TRBJ1-4|TRBV18|few|NA
CASSPPGLSNEKLFF
TGTGCCAGCTCACCACCAGGACTGAGTAATGAAAAACTGTTTTTT
>TRBJ2-7|TRBV7-9|many|NA
CASSRGTSYEQYF
TGTGCCAGCAGCCGTGGGACTTCCTACGAGCAGTACTTC
>TRBJ2-3|TRBV24-1|few|NA
CATSARASTDTQYF
TGTGCCACCAGTGCAAGAGCCTCCACAGATACGCAGTATTTT
>TRBJ1-1|TRBV4-3|few|NA
CASSQDWRSRQNTEAFF
TGCGCCAGCAGCCAAGACTGGAGATCGAGACAGAACACTGAAGCTTTCTTT
>TRBJ1-1|TRBV12-3/TRBV12-4|many|NA
CASSPGRVNTEAFF
TGTGCCAGCAGTCCAGGGCGAGTGAACACTGAAGCTTTCTTT
>TRBJ1-4|TRBV5-1|few|NA
CASSPMTDEKLFF
TGCGCCAGCAGCCCGATGACGGATGAAAAACTGTTTTTT
>TRBJ2-5|TRBV20-1|NA|NA
CSASIWWNSQETQYF
TGCAGTGCTAGTATTTGGTGGAACAGCCAAGAGACCCAGTACTTC
>TRBJ2-3|TRBV7-9|few|TRBD2
CASSSLGLAGGADTQYF
TGTGCCAGCAGCTCACTCGGACTAGCGGGGGGGGCGGATACGCAGTATTTT
>TRBJ2-5|TRBV11-2|few|TRBD1
CASTPVQGAQYF
TGTGCCAGCACGCCTGTCCAGGGGGCCCAGTACTTC
>TRBJ2-5|TRBV12-3/TRBV12-4|NA|NA
CASSYPGVQETQYF
TGTGCCAGCAGTTACCCAGGGGTCCAAGAGACCCAGTACTTC
>TRBJ2-7|TRBV15|NA|TRBD1
CATSRGDRVYNEQYF
TGTGCCACCAGCAGGGGGGACAGGGTGTACAATGAGCAGTACTTC
>TRBJ2-4|TRBV7-2|NA|NA
CASSPYFLAKNIQYF
TGTGCCAGCAGCCCCTATTTCTTAGCCAAAAACATTCAGTACTTC
>TRBJ2-2|TRBV29-1|few|NA
CSAPGGTGELFF
TGCAGCGCTCCCGGCGGCACCGGGGAGCTGTTTTTT
>TRBJ2-2|TRBV7-3|few|NA
CASSFFQGKDGELFF
TGTGCCAGCAGCTTCTTCCAGGGGAAGGACGGGGAGCTGTTTTTT
>TRBJ2-5|TRBV15|few|NA
CATTQQVQETQYF
TGTGCCACCACACAACAGGTCCAAGAGACCCAGTACTTC
>TRBJ1-5|TRBV29-1|few|NA
CSVRDLNQPQHF
TGCAGCGTTCGGGACTTGAATCAGCCCCAGCATTTT
>TRBJ2-5|TRBV4-2|NA|NA
CASSQEARLLYF
TGTGCCAGCAGCCAGGAAGCGAGACTTCTGTACTTC
>TRBJ2-3|TRBV29-1|NA|NA
CSVDTRTDTQYF
TGCAGCGTTGACACTCGCACAGATACGCAGTATTTT
>TRBJ2-1|TRBV19|few|NA
CASNLPGGPMLF
TGTGCCAGTAATCTCCCTGGGGGGCCCATGCTCTTC
>TRBJ2-7|TRBV7-8|few|TRBD1
CASILDRESYEQYF
TGTGCCAGCATCCTAGACAGGGAATCCTACGAGCAGTACTTC
>TRBJ1-2|TRBV3-1|NA|NA
CASSQGTLVWANYGYTF
TGTGCCAGCAGCCAAGGTACCCTTGTATGGGCTAACTATGGCTACACCTTC
>TRBJ1-4|TRBV7-9|NA|NA
CASSFSGGLFF
TGTGCCAGCAGCTTCTCCGGGGGATTGTTTTTT
>TRBJ2-7|TRBV20-1|NA|NA
CSARDMGRPAYEQYF
TGCAGTGCTAGAGATATGGGGCGCCCAGCCTACGAGCAGTACTTC
>TRBJ2-5|TRBV5-1|few|NA
CASSLSQQGETQYF
TGCGCCAGCAGCTTGAGTCAACAAGGAGAGACCCAGTACTTC
>TRBJ2-3|TRBV6-1|NA|TRBD1
CASSGGQRVSTQYF
TGTGCCAGCAGTGGGGGACAGCGCGTCTCTACGCAGTATTTT
>TRBJ2-3|TRBV12-3/TRBV12-4|few|TRBD2
CASSSPGLGTDTQYF
TGTGCCAGCAGTTCGCCGGGACTAGGCACAGATACGCAGTATTTT
>TRBJ2-7|TRBV6-1|once|TRBD1
CASRLGTSGQGREQYF
TGTGCCAGCAGGCTCGGTACTTCGGGACAGGGGAGGGAGCAGTACTTC
>TRBJ1-1|TRBV7-9|NA|NA
CASSSTVGNEAFF
TGTGCCAGCAGCTCAACGGTGGGGAATGAAGCTTTCTTT